Listed below are T cell receptor beta chains from one sample, sequenced in a study of post-analysis software for immune sequencing data. TCRdb re-called the PCR reads with MiXCR, one entry per CDR3 protein. This table has hundreds of thousands of distinct CDR3 sequences, roughly 29% appearing once. Specimen: blood. These receptors came from a girl aged 5-17 years with multiple sclerosis. Both conserved end residues are part of each CDR3. D genes are given only for firm matches. Expanded clones get a size class; other rows say once, few or many, or leave the size out.

>TRBJ1-2|16|NA|TRBV28|NA
TGTGCCAGCAATTGGTCGAGAACAGGCTCTAACTATGGCTACACCTTC
CASNWSRTGSNYGYTF
>TRBJ2-5|15|NA|TRBV12-3/TRBV12-4|NA
TGTGCCAGCAGTCGAAACCAGGGTGTTGACGAGACCCAGTACTTC
CASSRNQGVDETQYF
>TRBJ2-7|16|NA|TRBV11-2|TRBD1
TGTGCCAGCAGCTTGGAGCTTACAGGGGGCTTTCGCGAGCAGTACTTC
CASSLELTGGFREQYF
>TRBJ1-4|17|NA|TRBV12-3/TRBV12-4|NA
TGTGCCAGCAGCCCTCGGCGCAATATCGCAACTAATGAAAAACTGTTTTTT
CASSPRRNIATNEKLFF
>TRBJ1-4|14|few|TRBV28|NA
TGTGCCAGCAGCCGAACAGGGACGGTTGAAAAACTGTTTTTT
CASSRTGTVEKLFF
>TRBJ2-7|14|few|TRBV7-2|NA
TGTGCCAGCAGCGAGAGCGAGGGATGGGGCGAGCAGTACTTC
CASSESEGWGEQYF
>TRBJ2-3|14|few|TRBV7-2|NA
TGTGCCAGCAGTTACAGGTCAGAGCGGCAAACGCAGTATTTT
CASSYRSERQTQYF
>TRBJ2-2|14|NA|TRBV27|NA
TGTGCCAGCAGTCCAGCTCGAGACACCGGGGAGCTGTTTTTT
CASSPARDTGELFF
>TRBJ1-6|13|NA|TRBV12-3/TRBV12-4|NA
TGTGCCAGCAGTTTTCTACAGTATTCACCCCTCCACTTT
CASSFLQYSPLHF
>TRBJ2-2|16|NA|TRBV2|TRBD2
TGTGCCAGCAGTGAAACTGGTCCTAGCGGGACCGGGGAGCTGTTTTTT
CASSETGPSGTGELFF
>TRBJ2-5|15|few|TRBV5-1|NA
TGCGCCAGCAGCTGGAGGACAGGAGGGGTAGAGACCCAGTACTTC
CASSWRTGGVETQYF
>TRBJ1-2|14|NA|TRBV10-3|NA
TGTGCCATCACCACCAGGACCAATAACTATGGCTACACCTTC
CAITTRTNNYGYTF
>TRBJ2-7|12|few|TRBV20-1|NA
TGCAGTGCTAGTCCCAGGGGAGGGGAGCAGTACTTC
CSASPRGGEQYF
>TRBJ1-4|13|many|TRBV20-1|TRBD1
TGCAGTGCTCGGGGACAGGAGAATGAAAAACTGTTTTTT
CSARGQENEKLFF
>TRBJ1-4|15|NA|TRBV7-2|TRBD1
TGTGCCAGCAGCATACAGGGGTTCGTTAATGAAAAACTGTTTTTT
CASSIQGFVNEKLFF
>TRBJ2-1|14|many|TRBV20-1|NA
TGCAGTGCTAGACACTTCCTTGGTTACAATGAGCAGTTCTTC
CSARHFLGYNEQFF
>TRBJ2-7|16|NA|TRBV24-1|NA
TGTGCCACCAGTGAACAGGGAGGAGAGGTCTCCTACGAGCAGTACTTC
CATSEQGGEVSYEQYF
>TRBJ2-3|16|few|TRBV24-1|TRBD2
TGTGCCACCAGTAGGGGCCTAGCGGGAGCCTCAGATACGCAGTATTTT
CATSRGLAGASDTQYF
>TRBJ2-1|14|few|TRBV7-2|NA
TGTGCCAGCGTGCGGGGGACACTGTACAATGAGCAGTTCTTC
CASVRGTLYNEQFF
>TRBJ2-5|15|NA|TRBV5-1|NA
TGCGCCAGCAGCTTAACGGACAGACAATGGGAGACCCAGTGCTTC
CASSLTDRQWETQCF
>TRBJ1-2|13|NA|TRBV20-1|TRBD1
TGCAGTGTTCCGGGACAGGGGGCGGGAGGCTACACCTTC
CSVPGQGAGGYTF
>TRBJ2-5|16|few|TRBV20-1|NA
TGCAGTGCTAGTCAGTCTATCGGGACAACTTGGGAGACCCAGTACTTC
CSASQSIGTTWETQYF
>TRBJ2-1|15|NA|TRBV7-8|NA
TGTGCCAGCAGCTTAGGTCTCAGAACCTACAATGAGCAGTTCTTC
CASSLGLRTYNEQFF
>TRBJ1-5|13|many|TRBV6-1|TRBD1
TGTGCCAGCAGCCGGGACAGGGATCAGCCCCAGCATTTT
CASSRDRDQPQHF
>TRBJ2-4|16|NA|TRBV6-5|NA
TGTGCCAGCAGTTACTCGACCGGGATGCCCAAAAACATTCAGTACTTC
CASSYSTGMPKNIQYF
>TRBJ2-3|16|few|TRBV5-1|NA
TGCGCCAGCAGCCCAAGGCGGTGGCAGACACGGGATACGCAGTATTTT
CASSPRRWQTRDTQYF
>TRBJ1-2|13|few|TRBV28|NA
TGTGCCAGCAGTCGGACGCTCAACTATGGCTACACCTTC
CASSRTLNYGYTF
>TRBJ1-5|15|NA|TRBV28|NA
TGTGCCAGCAGACAGGTCGGGACCTCTAATCAGCCCCAGCATTTT
CASRQVGTSNQPQHF
>TRBJ2-1|16|NA|TRBV20-1|TRBD1
TGCAGTGCTAGTGAGATTGCAGGGGGCTCCTACAATGAGCAGTTCTTC
CSASEIAGGSYNEQFF
>TRBJ1-2|15|NA|TRBV24-1|TRBD1
TGTGCCACCAGTGAACCGGGACAGGCCATCTATGGCTACACCTTC
CATSEPGQAIYGYTF
>TRBJ2-1|14|NA|TRBV28|NA
TGTGCCAGCACTCCACTCCCACCCGGATTCGGGCAGTTCTTC
CASTPLPPGFGQFF
>TRBJ1-1|15|NA|TRBV11-2|NA
TGTGCCAGCAGCTTAGGAGCGGATTTGAACACTGAAGCTTTCTTT
CASSLGADLNTEAFF
>TRBJ2-1|15|few|TRBV5-1|TRBD2
TGCGCCAGCAGCCCCCGGGGGACCGGCGGGGGTGAGCAGTTCTTC
CASSPRGTGGGEQFF
>TRBJ2-1|14|NA|TRBV20-1|NA
TGCAGTGCTAGAGATGGGCTTAGGGACAATGAGCAGTTCTTC
CSARDGLRDNEQFF
>TRBJ2-3|15|NA|TRBV6-6|NA
TGTGCCAGCAGTCCAACAGGGTGGGATTCAGATACGCAGTATTTT
CASSPTGWDSDTQYF
>TRBJ2-1|18|NA|TRBV9|TRBD2
TGTGCCAGCAGCGTAGAGGGGGGTTTCCTAGCGGGCGATAATGAGCAGTTCTTC
CASSVEGGFLAGDNEQFF
>TRBJ2-7|14|NA|TRBV2|NA
TGTGCCAGCACTCCATTGCGCCAGGTATACGAGCAGTACTTC
CASTPLRQVYEQYF
>TRBJ2-3|14|NA|TRBV9|NA
TGTGCCAGCAGCGTAGTCGCAATCAGAGATACGCAGTATTTT
CASSVVAIRDTQYF
>TRBJ2-7|16|once|TRBV27|NA
TGTGCCAGCAGTTTAATGAGGTCGCTGGGGGTGGGAGAGCAGTACTTC
CASSLMRSLGVGEQYF
>TRBJ2-1|15|few|TRBV7-9|NA
TGTGCCAGCAGCTACCCAGGCCGCTTAGGAAATGAGCAGTTCTTC
CASSYPGRLGNEQFF